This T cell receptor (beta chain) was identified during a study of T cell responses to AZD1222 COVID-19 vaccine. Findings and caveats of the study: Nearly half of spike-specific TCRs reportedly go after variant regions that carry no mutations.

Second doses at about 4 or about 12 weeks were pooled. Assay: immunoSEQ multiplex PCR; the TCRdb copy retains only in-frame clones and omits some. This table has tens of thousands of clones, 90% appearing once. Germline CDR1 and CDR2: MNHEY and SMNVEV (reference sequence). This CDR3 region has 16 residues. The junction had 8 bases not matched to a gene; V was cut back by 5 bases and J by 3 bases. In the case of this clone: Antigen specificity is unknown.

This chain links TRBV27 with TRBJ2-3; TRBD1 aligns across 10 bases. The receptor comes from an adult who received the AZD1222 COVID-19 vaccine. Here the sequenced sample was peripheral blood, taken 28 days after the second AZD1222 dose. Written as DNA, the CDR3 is TGTGCCAGCAGTACCATACGGGACAGGGGTACAGATACGCAGTATTTT. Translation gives CASSTIRDRGTDTQYF.